The present TCR beta chain was sequenced within a study of T cell clonality in common variable immunodeficiency. The study, taken as a whole, reports: Compared with healthy controls, CVID subjects showed increased TCRbeta clonality, mostly in about a third. Repertoire-complication correlations in CVID were limited by patient heterogeneity.

This clone was seen at least ten times. Its antigen is still unknown. The read halts 3 residues ahead of the CDR3 end, with the missing end drawn from the germline J gene. The assay was immunoSEQ multiplex PCR, and TCRdb's table has in-frame clones only and misses some. The repertoire shows some 38,000 clones, none seen only once; the top ten take 0.95%. Trimming cost V 7 bases and J 5 bases; bases outside gene matches: 11. Germline V gene sequence: CDR1 SQVTM, CDR2 ANQGSEA. The CDR3 has 13 residues. Both groups were predominantly of Caucasian heritage. Donors gave roughly 5 to 8 ml heparinized peripheral whole blood.

The chain employs TRBV29-1 and TRBJ2-7, with TRBD1 matching over 7 bases. This clonotype originated in a person between 18 and 75 years old in good health. Material for sequencing was peripheral blood mononuclear cells. CDR3 protein: CSALSRTGHEQYF. The DNA read from the CDR3 is TGCAGCGCCCTGTCCCGGACAGGCCACGAG.